The present entry profiles one T cell receptor beta chain with its context. This clonotype was seen a handful of times. Its antigen specificity is not known. Base qualities are missing; no much larger clone stands one base away. The method was multiplex PCR. Sequencing was carried out with an Illumina HiSeq 4000. TCR beta libraries were built with iRepertoire HTBI primers and Arm-PCR amplification of CDR3 regions. Gel purification was performed on PCR products prior to sequencing. As for how the authors treated the data: Across samples, approximately 68 TRBV and 12 to 15 TRBJ segments were identified and used for gene usage analysis of CDR3 amino acid clonotypes. Filtered high-quality paired reads were merged into contigs using COPE and FqMerger. Contigs were aligned with BLAST to IMGT TRBV, TRBD and TRBJ reference genes, and CDR3 was defined per IMGT. Any clonotype with a frequency above 0.1% was counted as a highly expanded clone. Shannon entropy was used to measure repertoire diversity, and the Gini coefficient was used to measure V-J evenness. Clonotypes shared by more than one individual were considered public. The public sequencing data were trimmed at Q25 with fastp and processed into clonotypes with MiXCR by TCRdb, which kept only in-frame beta chains. Each entry merges the rows of one CDR3 protein and shows their most common DNA and genes. TCRdb, not the original authors, processed these V and J calls. The sample table lists 420,000 or so distinct CDR3 sequences, less than 20% of them with a count of one. 23% of the sample rests with the top ten.

The sample belongs to a study of regulatory T cells in long-lasting Graves disease (dated by TCRdb to about 2021). For the wider study: Patients with newly diagnosed Graves' disease had been on antithyroid drugs for under 3 months. This study used TCR sequencing and RNA sequencing of peripheral blood to compare persistent Graves' disease patients against newly diagnosed Graves' disease patients. A total of around 35 samples underwent TCR sequencing: 13 from persistent and 20 from newly diagnosed Graves' disease patients. The study was registered as a clinical trial and conducted in China. Results the study describes overall, beyond this receptor: Persistent patients shared more public clonotypes among themselves (around 2,700) than newly diagnosed patients did (about 970). Sequencing and analysis were restricted to the TCR beta chain. Compared with newly diagnosed patients, patients with persistent Graves' disease had lower TCR Shannon entropy and fewer highly expanded clones, which suggests clonal expansion. Only peripheral blood was studied, because thyroid tissue, the primary lesion, was inaccessible. As a limitation, the authors acknowledged that the small sample size may reduce accuracy.

According to the study, the label for this sample's time point signals: newly diagnosed GD, antithyroid drugs for less than 3 months. RNA was extracted from PBMCs in TRIzol for both TCR sequencing and RNA sequencing. The diagnosis of Graves' disease was made according to American Thyroid Association guidelines. Patients were recruited from an endocrinology department in Xi'an, China. Each patient gave approximately 9.7 milliliters of peripheral blood, collected in an EDTA anticoagulant tube. Ficoll Paque Plus density gradient separation was used to isolate PBMCs, and no further T cell sorting was done. An Agilent 2100 Bioanalyzer and agarose gel were used to check RNA quality, while a NanoDrop 2000 measured RNA concentration. The data were also submitted as part of a second study, on T cells in Graves' hyperthyroidism and ophthalmopathy. As the second publication notes: Stable Graves' hyperthyroidism was defined as the absence of progression to ophthalmopathy over 18 months of follow-up. Hyperthyroidism patients were aged 18 to 65 years and newly diagnosed, with disease duration of less than 2 months. Exclusion was applied to patients with uncontrolled infections, other autoimmune diseases, pregnancy or lactation. Clinical symptoms, serum thyroxine and TRAb, thyroid ultrasound, and orbital computed tomography formed the basis for the diagnoses. A first-round RT-PCR of the TCR CDR3 used the HTBI primer set with the Qiagen OneStep RT-PCR kit. Blood samples also contained most of the expanded thyroid clonotypes (frequency above 0.001), which suggests that blood repertoires may reflect thyroid immune responses. In cross-validation, a model built on a 13 V-J signature told ophthalmopathy apart from stable hyperthyroidism with 87.88% sensitivity and about 81% specificity, and in testing the same model reached 80%/75%. In validation, the model predicted progression to ophthalmopathy a median of roughly 6.5 months before onset, with roughly 70% sensitivity and roughly 73% specificity. TCR V-J signatures able to tell the groups apart were searched for in a discovery cohort of 95 or so patients, of whom more than 40 had Graves' ophthalmopathy and about 55 had stable Graves' hyperthyroidism. Prospective prediction of ophthalmopathy was tested in an independent validation cohort consisting of roughly 20 hyperthyroidism patients and some 17 patients who later progressed to ophthalmopathy. The 95 to 100 discovery patients were divided at random into training and test sets in a 7:3 ratio. Thyroid tissue and blood T-cell repertoires from six or seven Graves' hyperthyroidism patients were also compared in the study. After sampling, hyperthyroidism patients received methimazole starting at 30 mg daily, and ophthalmopathy patients received high-dose intravenous methylprednisolone. Libraries were constructed in a second round of multiplex PCR, after which size selection and purification were performed. Paired-end sequencing of the libraries was performed with 100 bp reads on an Illumina HiSeq2000. SOAPnuke was used to process the raw data, throwing out any read that contained adapters or uncalled bases, had a mean Phred below 15, or lacked an exact constant-primer or identifier match. COPE v1.2.5 was used to merge the high-quality paired reads, and each unique nucleotide sequence was defined as a clonotype. MiTCR v1.1 was used to align clonotypes to the IMGT TRBV, TRBD and TRBJ reference segments. Only V-J combinations with frequency above 0.0001, covering 99% to 99.2% of repertoires, were analysed. A TCS score was defined as the ratio of F50 (clonal expansion) to E x V (chaos), with BLOSUM62-based TCRdist applied between CDR3 peptides within each V-J. Welch's t-statistics and random forest reduced fewer than 600 V-J features to 10 to 15, which were used in a naive Bayes classifier (R e1071). No statistical method was used to fix the sample size in advance, and group allocation was not hidden from the investigators. The paper describes TCR Vbeta CDR3 sequencing of 140 or so peripheral blood samples, made up of 43 ophthalmopathy patients, 70 to 80 hyperthyroidism patients and 17 progressor patients.

The sample was peripheral blood mononuclear cells (PBMCs), taken at new diagnosis, from a patient treated with antithyroid drugs. The source of this sequence is a woman younger than 30 with Graves disease. Donor details come from another sample of the same person, matched by shared clones.

The bases read TGTGCCAGCAGCTTCGGGACAGAAATTGAAGCTTTCTTT. This is translated as CASSFGTEIEAFF. Here the chain combines TRBV5-6 and TRBJ1-1, with TRBD1 identical over 7 junction bases. The CDR3 goes from the cysteine to the phenylalanine over 13 residues. Of the read, only the CDR3 DNA is kept; its 39 bases are in frame from base 1. From a lookup of the germline V gene, CDR1 and CDR2 are SGHDT and YYEEEE. Trimming takes 2 bases off V and 7 bases off J; junction bases not matched to a gene: 5.